This note documents a single T cell receptor beta chain sequence. V lost 7 bases, J lost 7 bases, and 11 bases lay in between. The CDR3 runs 12 residues. Germline CDR1 and CDR2: MNHEY and SVGAGI. Per the authors' pipeline: Estimated nucleated cell counts came from reference gene primer amplification. Profiling relied on immunoSEQ multiplex PCR, and the TCRdb table lists in-frame clones only, not all of them. That table gives V, J and clone size, and the DNA gave D and trimming. The sample has about 320,000 clones, around 82% seen once; the top ten hold 1% to 1.5%. This record comes from a study of blood T cell repertoires in COVID-19. Study information: T cells, B-cell-depleted T cells, or PBMCs provided the cDNA or gDNA that served as material.

Input material: peripheral blood. The chain couples TRBV6-5 to TRBJ1-5, with a possible D match to TRBD1 (6 bases). This receptor was identified in a woman in her fifties or sixties with acute or convalescent COVID-19. CDR3 bases: TGTGCCAGCAACCAGGGGTCCCAGCCCCAGCATTTT. Its protein product is CASNQGSQPQHF.